These 17 T cell receptor beta chains share one sample of origin, sequenced in a study of T cell changes during pregnancy in multiple sclerosis. Assay: immunoSEQ multiplex PCR; the TCRdb copy retains only in-frame clones and omits some. The sample holds 70,000 to 100,000 clones; 85% to 95% are singletons and the top ten take approximately 1%. The sample was peripheral blood, taken in the first trimester of pregnancy. These receptors all stem from a female donor with multiple sclerosis, enrolled in a pregnancy study.

The chain couples TRBV25-1 to TRBJ1-1, with D possibly TRBD1 on 5 matching bases. The CDR3 consists of 12 residues. Germline V gives CDR1 MGHDK, CDR2 SYGVNS. The V end was cut by 3 bases, the J end by 11 bases, with 13 bases between. CDR3 sequence: CASSDWGGTAFF. The CDR3 coding sequence is TGTGCCAGCAGTGATTGGGGGGGAACGGCTTTCTTT.

The V gene is TRBV5-4, the J gene TRBJ2-1, with 8 bases identical to TRBD2. The CDR3 consists of 15 residues. V lost 2 bases, J lost 4 bases, and 5 bases stayed unmatched. The germline V gene has CDR1 SGHNT and CDR2 YYREEE (reference sequence). CDR3 DNA: TGTGCCAGCAGCTTTATATCGGGAGGGTACAATGAGCAGTTCTTC. It is translated as CASSFISGGYNEQFF.

The V gene is TRBV7-9, the J gene TRBJ2-1, with D tentatively TRBD2 (7 bases). The CDR3 consists of 15 residues. Trimming stripped 3 bases from V and 6 bases from J, with 15 bases between. CDR1 and CDR2 from the germline V gene are SEHNR and FQNEAQ (reference sequence). The CDR3 DNA reads as TGTGCCAGCAGCTTTACAGGGAGGGGTAGCAATGAGCAGTTCTTC. It is translated as CASSFTGRGSNEQFF. Filled out from reference TRBV7-9 and TRBJ2-1, the complete variable domain reads DTGVSQNPRHKITKRGQNVTFRCDPISEHNRLYWYRQTLGQGPEFLTYFQNEAQLEKSRLLSDRFSAERPKGSFSTLEIQRTEQGDSAMYLCASSFTGRGSNEQFFGPGTRLTVL.

The chain links TRBV5-1 to TRBJ2-1; D not resolved. The ends were cut back, 4 bases at V and 4 bases at J, with 12 bases in the middle. There are 14 residues in the CDR3. Germline V gives CDR1 SGHRS, CDR2 YFSETQ. CDR3 nucleotide sequence: TGCGCCAGCAGCGAAGACTTTTTATACAATGAGCAGTTCTTC. Protein product: CASSEDFLYNEQFF.

The V and J genes are TRBV28 and TRBJ2-5; D may be TRBD2 (6 bases). There are 15 residues in the CDR3. The V end lost 1 base, the J end lost 1 base, and 10 bases lay between the germline ends. In germline, CDR1 is MDHEN, CDR2 SYDVKM. The CDR3: CASSLSGLSQETQYF. In DNA form, the CDR3 reads TGTGCCAGCAGTTTATCGGGACTGTCCCAAGAGACCCAGTACTTC.

V is TRBV29-1 and J is TRBJ2-3; D possibly corresponds to TRBD1 (6 bases). The CDR3 length is 10 residues. Trimming stripped 8 bases from V and 10 bases from J, with 13 bases between. Germline CDR1 SQVTM, CDR2 ANQGSEA. The CDR3 DNA reads TGCAGCTCCTACAGGGAGTCGCAGTATTTT. It codes for CSSYRESQYF.

This chain uses TRBV7-2 with TRBJ2-1; TRBD2 aligns across 8 bases. CDR1 is SGHTA and CDR2 is FQGNSA in the germline V gene. V was pared by 5 bases and J by 7 bases, with 13 bases of the junction left unmatched. This CDR3 has 16 amino acids. CDR3 residues: CASSPDYWRGDNEQFF. Written as DNA, the CDR3 is TGTGCCAGCAGCCCAGACTACTGGCGGGGGGATAATGAGCAGTTCTTC.

The rearrangement links TRBV2 to TRBJ2-1, with D unclear. Trimming took off 5 bases at V and 5 bases at J, with 4 bases between the two ends. Germline V gives CDR1 SNHLY, CDR2 FYNNEI. CDR3 length: 11 residues. For the CDR3, the DNA is TGTGCCAGCAGTCTACACAATGAGCAGTTCTTC. As protein: CASSLHNEQFF.

This clone was counted once. The CDR3 here is CASSYTVGASYEQYF. The CDR3 DNA follows: TGTGCCAGCAGTTACACAGTAGGGGCCTCCTACGAGCAGTACTTC. V is TRBV6-5 and J is TRBJ2-7; weak D call: TRBD1 (5 bases). This CDR3 is built from 15 residues. Germline assignment: CDR1 MNHEY and CDR2 SVGAGI. The V end lost 2 bases, the J end lost 0 bases, and 11 bases lay between the germline ends.

This chain uses TRBV9 with TRBJ2-2; TRBD2 matches at 9 bases. Germline V gene sequence: CDR1 SGDLS, CDR2 YYNGEE. The CDR3 has 17 amino acids. J gave up 7 bases and V 0 bases, and 10 bases lay outside the gene matches. The CDR3 region is CASSVVGAGGPGGELFF. In DNA, the CDR3 is TGTGCCAGCAGCGTAGTAGGTGCGGGAGGGCCGGGCGGGGAGCTGTTTTTT.

The CDR3 DNA reads as TGTGCCAGCAGTAGAACAGAGTACCAAGAGACCCAGTACTTC. Amino acids: CASSRTEYQETQYF. The J gene is TRBJ2-5, the V gene TRBV2; no clear D gene. CDR1 is SNHLY, CDR2 FYNNEI, per germline. V was trimmed by 5 bases and J by 0 bases, leaving 10 bases between them. CDR3 length equals 14 residues.

The chain is built from TRBV6-5 and TRBJ2-7, with TRBD1 matching over 7 bases. This CDR3 comprises 15 residues. The germline V gene has CDR1 MNHEY and CDR2 SVGAGI. The ends lost 6 bases at V and 4 bases at J; junction bases unmatched: 12. CDR3 in DNA: TGTGCCAGCAGCCAGATCGACAGGGTTGGGTACGAGCAGTACTTC. It yields the protein CASSQIDRVGYEQYF.

J is TRBJ2-7 and V is TRBV2; TRBD1 agrees at 8 bases. The CDR3 consists of 14 residues. In germline, CDR1 is SNHLY, CDR2 FYNNEI. Trimming removed 5 bases from V and 0 bases from J; junction bases left unmatched: 3. The CDR3 here is CASSRQGSSYEQYF. DNA of the CDR3: TGTGCCAGCAGTCGACAGGGGAGCTCCTACGAGCAGTACTTC.

This rearrangement joins TRBV9 to TRBJ2-1, with D perhaps TRBD2 (5 bases). This CDR3 has 15 amino acids. V gave up 0 bases and J gave up 7 bases, with 14 bases separating them. Germline loops: CDR1 SGDLS, CDR2 YYNGEE. CDR3: CASSVATSALNEQFF. The CDR3 nucleotides are TGTGCCAGCAGCGTAGCTACTAGTGCGCTGAATGAGCAGTTCTTC. Complete variable domain (other parts from reference TRBV9 and TRBJ2-1): DSGVTQTPKHLITATGQRVTLRCSPRSGDLSVYWYQQSLDQGLQFLIQYYNGEERAKGNILERFSAQQFPDLHSELNLSSLELGDSALYFCASSVATSALNEQFFGPGTRLTVL.

The genes are TRBV7-3 and TRBJ2-1, with a tentative D call TRBD1 (5 bases). CDR1 is SGHTA, CDR2 FQGTGA, per germline. CDR3 length: 12 residues. V was pared by 7 bases and J by 5 bases, with 9 bases between. Here the CDR3 DNA reads TGTGCCAGCACCGACAGTAACAATGAGCAGTTCTTC. Translation: CASTDSNNEQFF.

The chain recombines TRBV29-1 with TRBJ2-6, with unresolved D. Looked up from germline, CDR1 is SQVTM and CDR2 is ANQGSEA. This CDR3 is built from 14 residues. The V end lost 6 bases, the J end lost 3 bases, and 12 bases lay between the germline ends. CDR3 nucleotide sequence: TGCAGCGTGCTTAGTGAACGTGGGGCCAACGTCCTGACTTTC. It translates to CSVLSERGANVLTF.

CDR3 in amino acids: CASSISRGNYEQYF. The CDR3 nucleotides read TGCGCCAGCTCAATTAGCCGCGGGAATTACGAGCAGTACTTC. This chain links TRBV4-3 with TRBJ2-7; a possible D gene is TRBD2 (6 bases). CDR1 is LGHNA and CDR2 is YSLEER in the germline V gene. There are 14 residues in the CDR3. V gave up 8 bases and J gave up 4 bases, with 18 bases separating them.